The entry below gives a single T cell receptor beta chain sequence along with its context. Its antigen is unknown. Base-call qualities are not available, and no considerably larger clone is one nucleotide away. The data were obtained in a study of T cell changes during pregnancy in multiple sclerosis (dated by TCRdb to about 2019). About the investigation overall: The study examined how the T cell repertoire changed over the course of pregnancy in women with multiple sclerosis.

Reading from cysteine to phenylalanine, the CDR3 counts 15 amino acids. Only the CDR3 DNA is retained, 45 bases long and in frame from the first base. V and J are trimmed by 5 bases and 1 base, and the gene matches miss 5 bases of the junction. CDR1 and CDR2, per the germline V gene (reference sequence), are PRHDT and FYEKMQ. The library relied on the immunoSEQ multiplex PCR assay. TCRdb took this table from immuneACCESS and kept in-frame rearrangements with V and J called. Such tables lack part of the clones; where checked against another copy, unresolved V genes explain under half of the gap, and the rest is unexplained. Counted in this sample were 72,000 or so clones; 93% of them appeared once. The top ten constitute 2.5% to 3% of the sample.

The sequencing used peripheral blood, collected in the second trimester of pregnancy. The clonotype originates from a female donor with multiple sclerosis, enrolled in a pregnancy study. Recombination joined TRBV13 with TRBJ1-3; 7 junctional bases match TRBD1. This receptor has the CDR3 CASSPPTGSGNTIYF. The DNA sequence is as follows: TGTGCCAGCAGCCCCCCGACAGGGTCTGGAAACACCATATATTTT.